The clone carrying this T cell receptor (beta chain) was counted at least ten times. The antigen is not known. The data are from a study of T-cell reconstitution after alpha-beta-depleted transplantation in children. Germline CDR1 KGHSH, CDR2 LQKENI. The germline V and J ends were trimmed by 3 bases and 5 bases, with 8 bases remaining between them. This CDR3 comprises 14 residues. Findings of the study overall: Counts and diversity of T cells one year after transplant came mostly from newly produced T cells. Reportedly, roughly two months post-transplant, alpha-beta T cells arose from several hundred expanded graft clones. The origin of high day-60 TCRbeta diversity in some patients lay in surviving recipient T cells and thymic progenitors.

A library of TCRbeta sequences, prepared with unique molecular identifiers, was generated. TCRdb reprocessed the PCR reads via MiXCR and lists one record per CDR3 protein. The sample has under 5,000 distinct CDR3 sequences, around 7.8% seen once. The rearrangement joins TRBV18 to TRBJ1-6; D gene uncertain. The sequence was obtained from a boy under three years old who had a stem cell transplant for SCID, so the T cells may come from the graft donor. Sample: PBMCs, mostly from graft donor cells, taken 60 days after TCRalphabeta/CD19-depleted stem cell transplant. The CDR3 loop is CASSPTEDNSPLHF. CDR3 DNA: TGTGCCAGCTCACCTACAGAGGATAATTCACCCCTCCACTTT.